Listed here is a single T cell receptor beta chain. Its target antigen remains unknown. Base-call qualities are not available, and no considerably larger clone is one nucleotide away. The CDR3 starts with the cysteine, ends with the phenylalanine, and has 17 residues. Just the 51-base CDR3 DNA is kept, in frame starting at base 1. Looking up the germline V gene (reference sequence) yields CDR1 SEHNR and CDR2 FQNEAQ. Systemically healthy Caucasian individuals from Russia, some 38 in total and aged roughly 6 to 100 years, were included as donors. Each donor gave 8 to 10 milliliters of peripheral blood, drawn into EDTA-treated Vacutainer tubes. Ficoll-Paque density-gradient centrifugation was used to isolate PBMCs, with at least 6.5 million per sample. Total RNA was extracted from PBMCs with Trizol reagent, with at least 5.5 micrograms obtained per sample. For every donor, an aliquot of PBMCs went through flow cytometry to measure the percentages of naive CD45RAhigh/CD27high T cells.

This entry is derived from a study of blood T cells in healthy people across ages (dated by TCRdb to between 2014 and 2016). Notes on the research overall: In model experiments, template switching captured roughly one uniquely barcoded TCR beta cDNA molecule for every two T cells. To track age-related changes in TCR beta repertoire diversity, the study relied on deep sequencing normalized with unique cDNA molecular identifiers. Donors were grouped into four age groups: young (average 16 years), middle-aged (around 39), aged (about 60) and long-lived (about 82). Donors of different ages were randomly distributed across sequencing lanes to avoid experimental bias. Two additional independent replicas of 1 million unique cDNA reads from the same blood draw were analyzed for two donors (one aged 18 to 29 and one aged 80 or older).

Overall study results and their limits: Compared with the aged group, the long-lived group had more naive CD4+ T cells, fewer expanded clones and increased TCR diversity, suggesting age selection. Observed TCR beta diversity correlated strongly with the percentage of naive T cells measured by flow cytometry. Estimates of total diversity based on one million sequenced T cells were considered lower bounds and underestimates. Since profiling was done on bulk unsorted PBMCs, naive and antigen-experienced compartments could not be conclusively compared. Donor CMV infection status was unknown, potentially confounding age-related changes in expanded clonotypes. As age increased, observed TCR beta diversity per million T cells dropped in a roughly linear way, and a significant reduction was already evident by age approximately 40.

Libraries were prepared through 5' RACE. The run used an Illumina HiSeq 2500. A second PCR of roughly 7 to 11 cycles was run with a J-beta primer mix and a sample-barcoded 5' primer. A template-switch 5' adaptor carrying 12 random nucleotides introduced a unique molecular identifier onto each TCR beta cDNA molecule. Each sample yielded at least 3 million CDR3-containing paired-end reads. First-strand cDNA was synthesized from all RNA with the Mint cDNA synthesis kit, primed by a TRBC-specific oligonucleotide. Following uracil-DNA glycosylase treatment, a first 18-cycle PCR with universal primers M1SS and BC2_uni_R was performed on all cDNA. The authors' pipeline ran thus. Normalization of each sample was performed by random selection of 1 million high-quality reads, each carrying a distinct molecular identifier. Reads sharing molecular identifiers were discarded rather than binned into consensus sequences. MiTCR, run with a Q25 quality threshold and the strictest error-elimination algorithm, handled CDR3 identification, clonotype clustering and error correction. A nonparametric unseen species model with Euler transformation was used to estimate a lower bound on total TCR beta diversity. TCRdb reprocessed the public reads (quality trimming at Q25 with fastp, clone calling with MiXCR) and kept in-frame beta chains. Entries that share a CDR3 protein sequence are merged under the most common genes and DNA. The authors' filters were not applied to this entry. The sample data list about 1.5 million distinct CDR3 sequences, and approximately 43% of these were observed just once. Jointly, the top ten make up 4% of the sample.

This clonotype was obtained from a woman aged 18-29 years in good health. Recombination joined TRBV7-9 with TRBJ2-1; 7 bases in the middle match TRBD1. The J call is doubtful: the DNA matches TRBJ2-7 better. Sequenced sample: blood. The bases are TGTGCCAGCAGCAGCCGGGACAGACCCACTACGGTCAATGAGCAGTACTTC. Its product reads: CASSSRDRPTTVNEQYF.